This T cell receptor (beta chain) derives from a study of radiation and T cells in renal cell carcinoma. This CDR3 has 15 amino acids. CDR1 and CDR2 from the germline V gene are GTSNPN and SVGIG (reference sequence). Trimming took 3 bases from V and 5 from J, leaving 19 bases between them. As for time point: baseline pretreatment blood. Treatment specified: 15 Gy SBRT to primary tumor, nephrectomy 4 weeks later. Sequencing was performed with immunoSEQ multiplex PCR; in TCRdb, only in-frame clones are kept and a portion is missing. Of over 120,000 clones in the sample, 88% were seen once. The chain combines TRBV30 with TRBJ1-1, with D possibly being TRBD1 (5 bases). Sequenced material: blood, taken from a patient whose treatment included radiotherapy and nephrectomy. The sequence came from a woman aged 45-65 years with renal cell carcinoma. As DNA, the CDR3 is TGTGCCTGGAGCCAGCCCCAGGGTAAGGGTACTGAAGCTTTCTTT. Translated: CAWSQPQGKGTEAFF.